These 28 T cell receptor beta chains were sequenced from one sample in a study of blood T cells in healthy people across ages. PCR was performed a second time for about 6 to 11 cycles using a sample-barcoded 5' primer and a J-beta primer mix. TCRdb itself ran the 5' RACE reads through MiXCR, one entry per CDR3 protein. The sample lists some 800,000 distinct CDR3 sequences, roughly 25% occurring once. The same specimen was also included in a second study, on T cells of mothers and their children.

Sequencing used blood. The receptors come from a boy younger than 18 in good health.

This chain joins TRBV4-2 and TRBJ2-1; 10 nucleotides match TRBD2. This CDR3 comprises 17 residues. The trim removed 4 bases at V and 7 bases at J, leaving 13 bases unmatched. The germline gives CDR1 LGHNA, CDR2 YNFKEQ. In nucleotides, the CDR3 is TGTGCCAGCAGCCCCCGATTTTTGAGCGGGAGGGATAATGAGCAGTTCTTC. As protein: CASSPRFLSGRDNEQFF.

The genes are TRBV12-3 or TRBV12-4 and TRBJ2-3; no definite D call. V lost 1 base to trimming and J lost 2 bases, with 7 bases between them. CDR3 size: 14 residues. CDR3 DNA: TGTGCCAGCAGTTTAGTCCTCACCACAGATACGCAGTATTTT. Its protein product is CASSLVLTTDTQYF.

The genes are TRBV29-1 and TRBJ2-1; 11 positions match TRBD2. The closer fit of TRBJ2-5 to the DNA end suggests the J call may be wrong. CDR1 and CDR2 (germline): SQVTM, ANQGSEA. The CDR3 runs to 13 residues. CDR3 region: CSGGGLAVETQYF. Written as DNA, the CDR3 is TGCAGCGGGGGGGGACTAGCGGTGGAGACCCAGTACTTC.

The gene calls are TRBV7-9 and TRBJ2-1, with 12 bases lining up with TRBD2. This CDR3 region has 15 residues. In germline, CDR1 is SEHNR, CDR2 FQNEAQ (reference sequence). V trimming: 5 bases; J trimming: 10 bases; junction bases outside the gene matches: 9. The CDR3 sequence is CASSKLAGGPEEQFF. As DNA, the CDR3 is TGTGCCAGCAGCAAACTAGCGGGGGGTCCGGAGGAGCAGTTCTTC.

CDR3 nucleotide sequence: TGTGCCAGCATCGGAGGGGAGAGGGGCACTGAAGCTTTCTTT. Amino acids: CASIGGERGTEAFF. The chain employs TRBV27 and TRBJ1-1; D might be TRBD1 (5 bases). The germline V and J ends were trimmed by 7 bases and 4 bases, with 16 bases remaining between them. This CDR3 comprises 14 residues. Germline CDR1 MNHEY, CDR2 SMNVEV (reference sequence).

This chain uses TRBV5-1 with TRBJ2-7, with 11 bases lining up with TRBD2. The J segment lost 7 bases and the V segment lost 0 bases, leaving 12 bases of the junction unmatched. CDR3 size: 17 residues. The germline gives CDR1 SGHRS, CDR2 YFSETQ. This CDR3 reads CASSLVAGGPIGAEQYF. The CDR3 bases are TGCGCCAGCAGCTTGGTAGCGGGAGGGCCTATCGGTGCGGAGCAGTACTTC.

The CDR3 loop reads CAWSGGQPYSNQPQHF. The CDR3 DNA reads as TGTGCCTGGAGTGGAGGACAGCCGTATAGCAATCAGCCCCAGCATTTT. This sequence joins TRBV30 and TRBJ1-5; TRBD1 might be the D (6 bases). V lost 1 base to trimming and J lost 0 bases, with 13 bases between them. The CDR3 is 16 residues long. Germline V CDR1 and CDR2: GTSNPN, SVGIG (reference sequence).

This chain joins TRBV29-1 and TRBJ1-1; the D is unclear. Germline CDR1 SQVTM, CDR2 ANQGSEA. The V end was cut by 7 bases, the J end by 0 bases, with 18 bases between. This CDR3 region has 15 residues. CDR3 coding DNA: TGCAGCGCCCGAGGAGGGAGGGTTATGAACACTGAAGCTTTCTTT. Translating it yields CSARGGRVMNTEAFF.

The chain uses TRBV15 and TRBJ2-5, with 16 positions matching TRBD2. CDR3 length: 16 residues. The ends lost 5 bases at V and 5 bases at J; junction bases unmatched: 5. The germline gives CDR1 LNHNV, CDR2 YYDKDF (reference sequence). Written as DNA, the CDR3 is TGTGCCACCAGCCCCGGGACTAGCGGGGGGGCGGAGACCCAGTACTTC. It specifies CATSPGTSGGAETQYF.

This clonotype was picked up a small number of times. This sequence joins TRBV28 and TRBJ1-1; no definite D call. V was clipped by 6 bases and J by 1 base, with 12 bases between them. The CDR3 is made up of 14 amino acids. Germline V gives CDR1 MDHEN, CDR2 SYDVKM. As DNA, the CDR3 is TGTGCCAGCAGCTCCCGACGATGGAACACTGAAGCTTTCTTT. Translated: CASSSRRWNTEAFF. The full variable domain, its missing parts supplied by reference TRBV28 and TRBJ1-1, is DVKVTQSSRYLVKRTGEKVFLECVQDMDHENMFWYRQDPGLGLRLIYFSYDVKMKEKGDIPEGYSVSREKKERFSLILESASTNQTSMYLCASSSRRWNTEAFFGQGTRLTVV.

In its sample, this clonotype was seen a few times. This chain joins TRBV28 and TRBJ2-7; the match to TRBD2 covers 12 bases. There are 12 residues in the CDR3. V lost 10 bases, J lost 6 bases, and 4 bases stayed unmatched. Germline CDR1 reads MDHEN; CDR2 reads SYDVKM. The CDR3 sequence: CATRLAGAEQYF. The CDR3 nucleotides read TGTGCCACCCGACTAGCGGGAGCCGAGCAGTACTTC.

At least ten counts were recorded for this clonotype. The rearrangement uses TRBV9 and TRBJ2-3; 7 bases line up with TRBD1. Germline V gene sequence: CDR1 SGDLS, CDR2 YYNGEE. The trim removed 3 bases at V and 4 bases at J, leaving 8 bases unmatched. This CDR3 spans 15 amino acids. CDR3 DNA: TGTGCCAGCAGCGCGACAGGGTTTATCTCAGATACGCAGTATTTT. Its protein product is CASSATGFISDTQYF.

This clonotype was seen only a few times. The rearrangement joins TRBV6-5 to TRBJ2-5; 11 bases match TRBD1. The V segment lost 3 bases and the J segment 5 bases; nucleotides outside the gene matches: 5. CDR1 is MNHEY, CDR2 SVGAGI, per germline. This CDR3 has 15 residues. The CDR3 DNA reads TGTGCCAGCAGTTATGGACAGGGGGCCGGGGAGACCCAGTACTTC. Translated, it gives CASSYGQGAGETQYF.

V and J are TRBV28 and TRBJ1-1; D not certain. CDR1 and CDR2 (germline): MDHEN, SYDVKM. V lost 10 bases and J 0 bases, leaving 15 bases between the germline ends. CDR3 length equals 14 residues. CDR3 nucleotides: TGTGCCATTTCGACCTCGGCGGTGAACACTGAAGCTTTCTTT. It codes for CAISTSAVNTEAFF.

This chain links TRBV29-1 with TRBJ2-5; TRBD2 aligns across 9 bases. CDR3 size: 14 residues. The trim removed 7 bases at V and 1 base at J, leaving 7 bases unmatched. CDR1 and CDR2 from the germline V gene are SQVTM and ANQGSEA. CDR3 bases: TGCAGCGCGACTAGCGGAATAGTCCAAGAGACCCAGTACTTC. It yields the protein CSATSGIVQETQYF.

This clonotype has more than one count but fewer than ten. A read error is likely, as this CDR3 ends without the conserved phenylalanine or tryptophan. V gene TRBV5-1 combines with J gene TRBJ2-2; D could derive from TRBD1 or TRBD2 (5 bases each). Per the germline V gene, CDR1 is SGHRS and CDR2 is YFSETQ. There are 16 residues in the CDR3. V was clipped by 3 bases and J by 2 bases, with 14 bases between them. Here the CDR3 DNA reads TGCGCCAGCAGCTGGCTAACCCGGGACAACACCGGGGAGCTGTTTCTT. As protein: CASSWLTRDNTGELFL.

This clonotype was seen more than once but under ten times. The chain links TRBV20-1 to TRBJ1-1; D gene ambiguous. The germline V and J ends were trimmed by 0 bases and 5 bases, with 10 bases remaining between them. The CDR3 spans 13 residues. Germline V gene data show CDR1 as DFQATT and CDR2 as SNEGSKA (reference sequence). The CDR3 nucleotides read TGCAGTGCTAGAGAGCTTACGGGGACTGAAGCTTTCTTT. It translates to CSARELTGTEAFF.

CDR3 amino acids: CASTTEEPSYEQYF. Written as DNA, the CDR3 is TGTGCCAGCACCACGGAGGAGCCCTCCTACGAGCAGTACTTC. V usage is TRBV28 and J usage is TRBJ2-7; weak D call: TRBD2 (5 bases). Per the germline V gene, CDR1 is MDHEN and CDR2 is SYDVKM. Trimming removed 7 bases from V and 0 bases from J, with 13 bases in between. The CDR3 contains 14 residues.

This clonotype appeared a few times. This chain links TRBV3-1 with TRBJ2-2; D is unclear. The CDR3 is 13 amino acids. The ends were cut back, 4 bases at V and 4 bases at J, with 7 bases in the middle. Germline V lookup: CDR1 LGHDT, CDR2 YNNKEL (reference sequence). The CDR3 protein is CASSLYGTGELFF. The CDR3 DNA reads as TGTGCCAGCAGCCTTTACGGCACCGGGGAGCTGTTTTTT.

This sequence joins TRBV9 and TRBJ2-2; D remains ambiguous. Germline loops: CDR1 SGDLS, CDR2 YYNGEE. The CDR3 contains 16 residues. The germline V and J ends were trimmed by 4 bases and 0 bases, with 13 bases remaining between them. The CDR3, as DNA: TGTGCCAGCAGCCGAGCAGGAACGCCGAACACCGGGGAGCTGTTTTTT. Translation gives CASSRAGTPNTGELFF.

Only one count was recorded for this clonotype. The chain employs TRBV20-1 and TRBJ2-1, with 10 nucleotides matching TRBD2. Trimming took 3 bases from V and 6 from J; bases not matched to a gene: 8. The CDR3 is made up of 15 amino acids. The germline V gene encodes CDR1 DFQATT and CDR2 SNEGSKA (reference sequence). The CDR3 DNA follows: TGCAGTGCTAGGGCTAGCGGGAGATGGACCAATGAGCAGTTCTTC. Protein: CSARASGRWTNEQFF.

This clonotype was counted only a few times. This CDR3 is CASSFQGSTDGYTF. The CDR3 DNA is TGTGCCAGCAGTTTCCAGGGGAGCACGGATGGCTACACCTTC. This sequence joins TRBV12-3 or TRBV12-4 and TRBJ1-2; D perhaps matches TRBD1 (6 bases). The CDR3 runs 14 residues. V dropped 3 bases and J dropped 6 bases, with 14 bases sitting between them.

In regard to this clonotype: Without the conserved terminal phenylalanine or tryptophan, this CDR3 likely stems from a read error. This rearrangement joins TRBV4-1 to TRBJ2-5; TRBD2 matches at 10 bases. Germline CDR1 is MGHRA and CDR2 is YSYEKL. The CDR3 is 17 residues long. The ends lost 0 bases at V and 3 bases at J; junction bases unmatched: 7. CDR3 nucleotide sequence: TGCGCCAGCAGCCAAGATGGTAGCGGGGGGTCGAAAGAGACCCAGTACCTC. Protein sequence: CASSQDGSGGSKETQYL.

J is TRBJ2-5 and V is TRBV5-1, with 13 bases that match TRBD2. The J call may be mistaken, given a closer DNA end match to TRBJ2-1. Germline CDR1 and CDR2: SGHRS and YFSETQ. CDR3 length: 16 residues. The CDR3 DNA reads TGCGCCAGCAGAGAATGGGGACTAGCGGGATACAATGAGCAGTTCTTC. Encoded protein: CASREWGLAGYNEQFF.

V gene TRBV7-2 combines with J gene TRBJ2-2; no clear D gene. The V gene's germline CDR1 is SGHTA and CDR2 FQGNSA. The CDR3 has 13 residues. V was trimmed by 1 base and J by 3 bases, leaving 3 bases between them. CDR3 nucleotide sequence: TGTGCCAGCAGCTTAGGCTACACCGGGGAGCTGTTTTTT. Protein product: CASSLGYTGELFF. The full variable domain, rest sourced from reference TRBV7-2 and TRBJ2-2, is GAGVSQSPSNKVTEKGKDVELRCDPISGHTALYWYRQSLGQGLEFLIYFQGNSAPDKSGLPSDRFSAERTGGSVSTLTIQRTQQEDSAVYLCASSLGYTGELFFGEGSRLTVL.

This clonotype was seen only a few times. The chain couples TRBV29-1 to TRBJ1-2; unclear D gene. V was shortened by 5 bases and J by 8 bases, with 12 bases between the two germline ends. The germline V gene has CDR1 SQVTM and CDR2 ANQGSEA. The CDR3 consists of 11 residues. The CDR3 sequence is CSVIRVGGYTF. The CDR3 DNA is TGCAGCGTTATAAGAGTCGGGGGCTACACCTTC.

Regarding this clonotype: This may stem from a read error, because a much larger clone lies one nucleotide away. V is TRBV28 and J is TRBJ1-1; TRBD1 matches 7 bases. J gave up 0 bases and V 6 bases, and 4 bases lay outside the gene matches. CDR3 length: 14 amino acids. From germline, CDR1 is MDHEN and CDR2 SYDVKM. CDR3 loop: CASRSGQMNTEAFF. The CDR3 DNA reads TGTGCCAGCAGGTCGGGACAGATGAACACTGAAGCTTTCTTT.

This clonotype was observed a few times. J is TRBJ2-7 and V is TRBV29-1, with D possibly matching TRBD1 (6 bases). The CDR3 runs to 12 residues. Trimming stripped 6 bases from V and 0 bases from J, with 9 bases between. Per the germline V gene, CDR1 is SQVTM and CDR2 is ANQGSEA. Here the CDR3 DNA reads TGCAGCGTGGTGGACAGCTCCTACGAGCAGTACTTC. Protein sequence: CSVVDSSYEQYF.